A selection of T cell receptor beta chains follows, all from one sample in a study of blood T cell repertoires in COVID-19. Repertoires were generated with immunoSEQ multiplex PCR, while TCRdb's copy carries only in-frame clones and drops some. Among over 110,000 clones, roughly 88% were seen once, and the ten largest hold 25% to 30%. Specimen: peripheral blood. These receptors all stem from a human donor in a cohort sampled during active COVID-19. Each CDR3 is given with its conserved first and last residue. Fields, in order: V gene, clone size, J gene, D gene, CDR3 protein, CDR3 DNA. D genes are given only for firm matches. Some rows have no size entry. The others give once, few or many, or a class for an expanded clone.

TRBV18,NA,TRBJ1-6,NA,CASSPAQGNSPLHF,TGTGCCAGCTCACCAGCCCAGGGCAATTCACCCCTCCACTTT
TRBV12-3/TRBV12-4,NA,TRBJ1-1,NA,CASSPQNTEAFF,TGTGCCAGCAGCCCACAAAACACTGAAGCTTTCTTT
TRBV3-1/TRBV3-2,NA,TRBJ1-1,NA,CASSQGAGLNTEAFF,TGTGCCAGCAGCCAAGGGGCGGGACTGAACACTGAAGCTTTCTTT
TRBV3-1/TRBV3-2,few,TRBJ1-1,TRBD1,CASRQGRTEAFF,TGTGCCAGCCGACAGGGACGGACTGAAGCTTTCTTT
TRBV4-2,NA,TRBJ2-4,NA,CASSQDLWTAVLAKNIQYF,TGTGCCAGCAGCCAAGATCTGTGGACAGCTGTACTAGCCAAAAACATTCAGTACTTC
TRBV19,once,TRBJ1-1,NA,CASSGATGFGTEAFF,TGTGCCAGTAGTGGAGCAACAGGGTTCGGCACTGAAGCTTTCTTT
TRBV9,NA,TRBJ2-1,NA,CASSVVGSSYNEQFF,TGTGCCAGCAGCGTAGTAGGGAGCTCCTACAATGAGCAGTTCTTC
TRBV4-1,NA,TRBJ1-2,NA,CASSLDAGGEGYTF,TGCGCCAGCAGCTTAGACGCGGGCGGTGAAGGCTACACCTTC
TRBV5-6,NA,TRBJ1-3,NA,CASSFQGRNTIYF,TGTGCCAGCAGCTTCCAGGGTAGAAACACCATATATTTT
TRBV10-3,once,TRBJ2-5,TRBD2,CATGVAGGQETQYF,TGTGCCACGGGGGTAGCGGGGGGCCAAGAGACCCAGTACTTC
TRBV6-1,once,TRBJ2-2,TRBD1,CASSERFDRGLPSTGELFF,TGTGCCAGCAGTGAAAGGTTTGACAGGGGCCTACCGTCCACCGGGGAGCTGTTTTTT
TRBV6-6,NA,TRBJ1-4,NA,CASSWSGAEKLFF,TGTGCCAGCAGTTGGTCAGGGGCGGAAAAACTGTTTTTT
TRBV7-2,NA,TRBJ1-1,NA,CASSLGGPSAFF,TGTGCCAGCAGCTTAGGGGGGCCCTCAGCTTTCTTT
TRBV4-1,once,TRBJ2-5,TRBD2,CASSQFREGLKTQYF,TGCGCCAGCAGCCAATTCAGGGAGGGATTGAAGACCCAGTACTTC
TRBV5-4,NA,TRBJ1-1,TRBD1,CASSYTGGSEAFF,TGTGCCAGCAGCTATACAGGGGGAAGTGAAGCTTTCTTT
TRBV12-3/TRBV12-4,NA,TRBJ2-7,NA,CASSVGSSYEQYF,TGTGCCAGCAGCGTGGGGAGCTCCTACGAGCAGTACTTC
TRBV19,once,TRBJ1-5,NA,CASSMRGAGVSPPQHF,TGTGCCAGTAGTATGCGTGGGGCAGGCGTGTCCCCGCCCCAGCATTTT
TRBV7-8,NA,TRBJ1-1,NA,CASSLAEGNTEAFF,TGTGCCAGCAGCTTAGCGGAGGGGAACACTGAAGCTTTCTTT
TRBV18,once,TRBJ2-3,NA,CASSPPGTDTQYF,TGTGCCAGCTCACCGCCGGGCACAGATACGCAGTATTTT
TRBV4-3,NA,TRBJ2-3,NA,CASSQDLAGRDTQYF,TGCGCCAGCAGCCAAGATCTCGCGGGGAGAGATACGCAGTATTTT
TRBV6-5,NA,TRBJ2-1,NA,CASRATTPPANEQFF,TGTGCCAGCAGAGCGACTACTCCTCCGGCCAATGAGCAGTTCTTC
TRBV5-1,few,TRBJ1-1,NA,CASSFGQNTEAFF,TGCGCCAGCAGCTTCGGACAGAACACTGAAGCTTTCTTT
TRBV9,NA,TRBJ2-3,NA,CASSVAGAATNTQYF,TGTGCCAGCAGCGTAGCTGGGGCGGCGACAAATACGCAGTATTTT
TRBV25-1,NA,TRBJ2-7,NA,CASSESLGPAYEQYF,TGTGCCAGCAGTGAATCTTTGGGGCCAGCCTACGAGCAGTACTTC
TRBV7-8,NA,TRBJ2-5,NA,CASSLSPAQYF,TGTGCCAGCAGCTTATCCCCCGCCCAGTACTTC
TRBV6-5,NA,TRBJ2-3,NA,CASKAPSTDTQYF,TGTGCCAGCAAAGCCCCGAGCACAGATACGCAGTATTTT
TRBV5-1,NA,TRBJ1-5,TRBD1,CASSLEQGRNQPQHF,TGCGCCAGCAGCTTGGAACAGGGGCGCAATCAGCCCCAGCATTTT
TRBV3-1/TRBV3-2,NA,TRBJ2-2,NA,CASSQAVEWSGELFF,TGTGCCAGCAGCCAAGCCGTCGAGTGGTCCGGGGAGCTGTTTTTT
TRBV5-4,once,TRBJ2-7,NA,CASSFQGYEQYF,TGTGCCAGCAGCTTTCAGGGCTACGAGCAGTACTTC
TRBV2,NA,TRBJ2-3,NA,CASSEGANTDTQYF,TGTGCCAGCAGTGAAGGGGCAAACACAGATACGCAGTATTTT
TRBV6-5,NA,TRBJ2-7,NA,CASSSGTPSYEQYF,TGTGCCAGCAGTTCCGGGACTCCCTCCTACGAGCAGTACTTC
TRBV5-6,NA,TRBJ1-3,NA,CASSLVRSSGNTIYF,TGTGCCAGCAGCTTGGTTCGTTCCTCTGGAAACACCATATATTTT
TRBV5-4,NA,TRBJ2-5,TRBD2,CASSSPSGGAGETQYF,TGTGCCAGCAGCAGCCCTAGCGGGGGGGCGGGAGAGACCCAGTACTTC
TRBV6-5,NA,TRBJ1-5,TRBD1,CASTGTGGGVQPQHF,TGTGCCAGCACCGGGACAGGGGGGGGTGTTCAGCCCCAGCATTTT
TRBV19,NA,TRBJ2-2,NA,CASTYLERVGTGELFF,TGTGCCAGTACCTACTTGGAGAGGGTCGGAACCGGGGAGCTGTTTTTT
TRBV4-2,NA,TRBJ2-1,NA,CASSQDHSYNEQFF,TGTGCCAGCAGCCAAGATCATTCCTACAATGAGCAGTTCTTC
TRBV20-1,NA,TRBJ2-7,TRBD2,CSASRGAGEQYF,TGCAGTGCTAGTCGGGGAGCGGGGGAGCAGTACTTC
TRBV6-6,NA,TRBJ1-2,NA,CASSYSPGSNYGYTF,TGTGCCAGCAGTTACTCGCCAGGGTCAAACTATGGCTACACCTTC
TRBV27,NA,TRBJ1-5,NA,CASNLNQGGQPQHF,TGTGCCAGCAACCTCAATCAAGGCGGGCAGCCCCAGCATTTT
TRBV4-1,NA,TRBJ2-1,TRBD2,CASSQDGGLAGSPSYNEQFF,TGCGCCAGCAGCCAAGATGGGGGACTAGCGGGGTCCCCCTCCTACAATGAGCAGTTCTTC
TRBV6-5,NA,TRBJ2-2,TRBD2,CASSVSGGYTGELFF,TGTGCCAGCAGCGTAAGCGGGGGGTACACCGGGGAGCTGTTTTTT
TRBV9,NA,TRBJ2-2,NA,CASSVGPPGYTGELFF,TGTGCCAGCAGCGTAGGGCCCCCGGGGTACACCGGGGAGCTGTTTTTT
TRBV3-1/TRBV3-2,once,TRBJ1-2,NA,CASSLDTYGYTF,TGTGCCAGCAGCCTAGACACATATGGCTACACCTTC
TRBV7-9,NA,TRBJ2-7,NA,CASSLGGLAHEQYF,TGTGCCAGCAGCTTAGGGGGGCTTGCCCACGAGCAGTACTTC
TRBV19,NA,TRBJ2-1,TRBD2,CASSIGTSGGFNEQFF,TGTGCCAGTAGTATAGGGACTAGCGGGGGGTTCAATGAGCAGTTCTTC
TRBV18,once,TRBJ2-5,TRBD1,CASSPRSRGHETQYF,TGTGCCAGCTCACCAAGGTCCAGGGGGCATGAGACCCAGTACTTC
TRBV19,NA,TRBJ1-1,TRBD1,CASGQGGRTEAFF,TGTGCCAGTGGACAGGGAGGGCGAACTGAAGCTTTCTTT
TRBV5-1,NA,TRBJ2-2,NA,CASSLRLEAGELFF,TGCGCCAGCAGCTTGAGGCTGGAGGCCGGGGAGCTGTTTTTT
TRBV9,NA,TRBJ2-5,NA,CASSVLGGEETQYF,TGTGCCAGCAGCGTGCTGGGAGGCGAAGAGACCCAGTACTTC
TRBV30,NA,TRBJ1-3,NA,CAWSVLNLVDGNTIYF,TGTGCCTGGAGTGTACTTAATCTAGTTGATGGAAACACCATATATTTT